This TCR beta chain was retrieved from a study of siplizumab effects on memory and regulatory T cells. Study outcomes and limitations: Memory cells seemed less diverse than naive T cells, which seemed major alloresponse contributors. Proliferating siplizumab-culture Treg suppressive function went unconfirmed. Of the proliferating CD4+ or CD8+ clones, roughly 75-96% lacked a naive or memory phenotype that could be assigned. Siplizumab produced a significant drop in alloreactive sequences attributable to unstimulated CD4+ memory cells.

Sequencing used immunoSEQ multiplex PCR; TCRdb keeps in-frame clones, though not all of them. The sample shows more than 95,000 clones, 90% to 95% of them seen only once. CDR1 and CDR2 (germline): GTSNPN, SVGIG (reference sequence). Trimming removed 2 bases at V and 5 bases at J, with 10 bases between. The CDR3 runs 13 residues. Regarding this clone: The antigen is unknown.

J is TRBJ1-5 and V is TRBV30; D is unclear. This receptor was taken from a human donor in good health. Sequenced material: CD4+ T cells sorted from blood. The CDR3 protein is CAWSIGLDQPQHF. In DNA form, the CDR3 reads TGTGCCTGGAGTATTGGGTTGGATCAGCCCCAGCATTTT.